These 15 T cell receptor beta chains originate from one sample sequenced in a study of blood T cell repertoires in COVID-19. Only in-frame clones appear in the TCRdb table, and some are missing; sequencing was by immunoSEQ multiplex PCR. The top ten hold 0.8% to 0.9% of the sample, which has hundreds of thousands of clones, about 90% seen once. Sequencing was carried out using peripheral blood. These receptors were obtained from a man younger than 35 with COVID-19, enrolled during active disease.

The V and J genes are TRBV6-5 and TRBJ2-1; 11 bases agree with TRBD2. This CDR3 comprises 14 residues. V shed 5 bases, J shed 7 bases, and the junction held 4 bases outside the gene matches. CDR1 is MNHEY and CDR2 is SVGAGI in the germline V gene. The CDR3 sequence is CASSQLAGENEQFF. In DNA, the CDR3 is TGTGCCAGCAGTCAACTAGCGGGAGAGAATGAGCAGTTCTTC.

The chain uses TRBV30 and TRBJ1-2; 10 positions agree with TRBD1. The V gene end was trimmed by 4 bases and the J gene end by 5 bases; junction bases not matched to a gene: 4. From germline, CDR1 is GTSNPN and CDR2 SVGIG (reference sequence). The CDR3 sequence is 13 residues long. CDR3 protein: CAWNPGQGYGYTF. The CDR3 bases are TGTGCCTGGAATCCGGGACAGGGGTATGGCTACACCTTC.

This clone appeared once. The J gene is TRBJ1-2, the V gene TRBV12-3 or TRBV12-4; D is unresolved. The CDR3 extends over 12 amino acids. The germline V and J ends were trimmed by 1 base and 8 bases, with 8 bases remaining between them. The CDR3 nucleotides read TGTGCCAGCAGTTTAGGGTGGCGGGGCTACACCTTC. Translating gives CASSLGWRGYTF.

The rearrangement joins TRBV7-8 to TRBJ1-6; perhaps TRBD1 as D (6 bases). V dropped 9 bases and J dropped 7 bases, with 13 bases sitting between them. This CDR3 spans 13 amino acids. The germline V gene encodes CDR1 SGHVS and CDR2 FQNEAQ. DNA for the CDR3: TGTGCCAGTACAGGGTTGACGAATTCACCCCTCCACTTT. This codes for CASTGLTNSPLHF.

V usage is TRBV24-1 and J usage is TRBJ2-3, with 7 bases lining up with TRBD2. V shed 4 bases and J 2 bases; nucleotides not matched to a gene: 5. Germline V gene sequence: CDR1 KGHDR, CDR2 SFDVKD. This CDR3 comprises 15 residues. CDR3 protein: CATSDPGRDTDTQYF. CDR3 coding DNA: TGTGCCACCAGTGACCCGGGGAGGGACACAGATACGCAGTATTTT.

This clone was detected only once. CDR3 amino acids: CASSSGGTNEKLFF. CDR3 sequence (DNA): TGTGCCAGCAGCTCGGGAGGGACTAATGAAAAACTGTTTTTT. This chain connects TRBV5-4 to TRBJ1-4; unclear D gene. Germline-derived CDR1 and CDR2 are SGHNT and YYREEE (reference sequence). This CDR3 has 14 residues. V shed 3 bases and J shed 2 bases, with 8 bases lying between them. The full variable domain, its missing parts supplied by reference TRBV5-4 and TRBJ1-4, is ETGVTQSPTHLIKTRGQQVTLRCSSQSGHNTVSWYQQALGQGPQFIFQYYREEENGRGNFPPRFSGLQFPNYSSELNVNALELDDSALYLCASSSGGTNEKLFFGSGTQLSVL.

This chain uses TRBV7-2 with TRBJ2-1, with 11 bases that match TRBD2. Losses at the gene ends were 5 bases for V and 8 bases for J; bases not matched to a gene: 8. Germline CDR1 reads SGHTA; CDR2 reads FQGNSA. The CDR3 extends over 15 amino acids. The CDR3 is CASSASGGPVDEQFF. The CDR3 DNA sequence: TGTGCCAGCAGCGCTAGCGGGGGGCCGGTGGATGAGCAGTTCTTC.

The rearrangement uses TRBV4-1 and TRBJ1-5, with D perhaps TRBD1 (5 bases). Trimming shortened V by 1 base and J by 3 bases, and 10 bases separated the two germline ends. CDR3 size: 15 residues. Germline loops: CDR1 MGHRA, CDR2 YSYEKL. This CDR3 reads CASSQVSGSNQPQHF. In nucleotides, the CDR3 is TGCGCCAGCAGCCAAGTATCAGGGTCCAATCAGCCCCAGCATTTT.

Concerning this clone: The same CDR3 arises from other DNA sequences in this sample as well. V usage is TRBV29-1 and J usage is TRBJ2-7; 9 nucleotides agree with TRBD2. There are 12 residues in the CDR3. The germline V gene encodes CDR1 SQVTM and CDR2 ANQGSEA. V was pared by 3 bases and J by 3 bases, with 0 bases of the junction left unmatched. The CDR3 spells CSVDSGGYEQYF. The CDR3, as DNA: TGCAGCGTTGATAGCGGGGGCTACGAGCAGTACTTC.

The gene calls are TRBV11-1 and TRBJ2-5; 8 nucleotides line up with TRBD1. Germline values: CDR1 SGHAT, CDR2 FQDESV (reference sequence). J gave up 1 base and V 7 bases, and 5 bases lay outside the gene matches. The CDR3 has 14 residues. CDR3 coding DNA: TGTGCCAGCACTGCCAGGGGGCTCCAAGAGACCCAGTACTTC. Amino acids: CASTARGLQETQYF. The full variable domain, completed using reference TRBV11-1 and TRBJ2-5, is EAEVAQSPRYKITEKSQAVAFWCDPISGHATLYWYRQILGQGPELLVQFQDESVVDDSQLPKDRFSAERLKGVDSTLKIQPAELGDSAMYLCASTARGLQETQYFGPGTRLLVL.

A single count supports this clone. The chain is built from TRBV2 and TRBJ2-2; 7 positions match TRBD1. Losses at the gene ends were 6 bases for V and 1 base for J; bases not matched to a gene: 5. The CDR3 consists of 15 residues. Per the germline V gene, CDR1 is SNHLY and CDR2 is FYNNEI. CDR3 in DNA: TGTGCCAGCAGGTTCCAGGGGGAGAACACCGGGGAGCTGTTTTTT. Translating gives CASRFQGENTGELFF.

The V call is TRBV3-1 (or the pseudogene TRBV3-2), the J call TRBJ2-5; possible D gene TRBD1, 6 bases. Germline CDR1 reads LGHDT; CDR2 reads YNNKEL (reference sequence). The length of the CDR3 is 18 residues. The germline V and J ends were trimmed by 1 base and 1 base, with 19 bases remaining between them. CDR3 bases: TGTGCCAGCAGCCAAGGTAGTACCCCTACAGGGATCCAAGAGACCCAGTACTTC. This encodes CASSQGSTPTGIQETQYF.

The genes are TRBV28 and TRBJ1-5; no firm D call. Trimming removed 2 bases at V and 4 bases at J, with 6 bases between. Germline CDR1 MDHEN, CDR2 SYDVKM. The CDR3 is made up of 13 amino acids. The CDR3 sequence: CASSLTGNQPQHF. The CDR3 DNA reads TGTGCCAGCAGTTTAACGGGGAATCAGCCCCAGCATTTT.

CDR3 DNA sequence: TGTGCTAGTGGAGCTATTTTCGGGACAGGGAGGTACGAGCAGTACTTC. As protein: CASGAIFGTGRYEQYF. The rearrangement uses TRBV12-5 and TRBJ2-7; 9 nucleotides agree with TRBD1. The ends lost 6 bases at V and 4 bases at J; junction bases unmatched: 13. From germline, CDR1 is LGHNT and CDR2 FRNRAP. This CDR3 has 16 amino acids.

The rearrangement links TRBV30 to TRBJ1-5; no reliable D call. Germline assignment: CDR1 GTSNPN and CDR2 SVGIG (reference sequence). The germline V and J ends were trimmed by 2 bases and 2 bases, with 7 bases remaining between them. The CDR3 consists of 13 residues. CDR3 region: CAWSRSGNQPQHF. CDR3 DNA: TGTGCCTGGAGTAGGAGTGGCAATCAGCCCCAGCATTTT.